The rows below give T cell receptor beta chains drawn from one sample of a study of blood T cell repertoires in COVID-19. Profiling relied on immunoSEQ multiplex PCR, and the TCRdb table lists in-frame clones only, not all of them. Of around 130,000 clones listed, 84% are singletons. Input material: peripheral blood. The origin of the receptors is an older woman with acute or convalescent COVID-19. The CDR3 runs from the conserved cysteine through the conserved F or W. The D gene is left open where the match is weak. Only some rows state a clone size, as once, few, many or a class for expanded clones.

cdr3_nt | cdr3_aa | clone_size | j_call | v_call | d_call
TGCGCCAGCAGCTCTCTGACTAGCGGGGGGGCCTCGCAGTATTTT | CASSSLTSGGASQYF | - | TRBJ2-3 | TRBV5-1 | TRBD2
TGTGCCAGCAGGGCCCAGGGCCAAGATCCTGAAGCTTTCTTT | CASRAQGQDPEAFF | few | TRBJ1-1 | TRBV2 | -
TGTGCCAGCAGCCCCCGTTGGAGTATCACTGAAGCTTTCTTT | CASSPRWSITEAFF | few | TRBJ1-1 | TRBV9 | -
TGTGCCAGCAGCTTTGGGACTAGCTCTTGGGGGGAGACCCAGTACTTC | CASSFGTSSWGETQYF | - | TRBJ2-5 | TRBV7-6 | TRBD2
TGCGCCAGCAGCGATCCCGGGGAATCCTACGAGCAGTACTTC | CASSDPGESYEQYF | many | TRBJ2-7 | TRBV5-1 | -
TGTGCCAGCAGTTTGTTGAGGAGGAGTACCGGGGAGCTGTTTTTT | CASSLLRRSTGELFF | - | TRBJ2-2 | TRBV6-5 | -
TGTGCCAGCAGTGAAATGGAGGGGGCGGGAGAAAAACTGTTTTTT | CASSEMEGAGEKLFF | - | TRBJ1-4 | TRBV6-1 | TRBD1
TGTGCCAGCAGCCAAGAATTGGGGAGGGCGTGGGAGACCCAGTACTTC | CASSQELGRAWETQYF | - | TRBJ2-5 | TRBV14 | TRBD2
TGCGCCAGCAGCTTGGGAGAGGGTTCCTACAATGAGCAGTTCTTC | CASSLGEGSYNEQFF | - | TRBJ2-1 | TRBV5-1 | -
TGTGCCAGCAGCCCGGGACAGTACAAGCAGTTCTTC | CASSPGQYKQFF | - | TRBJ2-1 | TRBV2 | TRBD1
TGTGCCTGGATTCGGGGCTCTGGAAACACCATATATTTT | CAWIRGSGNTIYF | - | TRBJ1-3 | TRBV30 | -
TGTAGCGTCGAGGCCGCAGGGGGCACCTACGAGCAGTACTTC | CSVEAAGGTYEQYF | once | TRBJ2-7 | TRBV29-1 | TRBD1
TGTGCCAGCAGCCGCCTCGGGGCTAATGAAAAACTGTTTTTT | CASSRLGANEKLFF | - | TRBJ1-4 | TRBV13 | -
TGTGCCAGCTCACCACCCGGGACAGGGGTGTGGGGCTACACCTTC | CASSPPGTGVWGYTF | - | TRBJ1-2 | TRBV18 | TRBD1
TGTGCCAGCAGCCAAGCGAGGGGGGGGTCCCCTGAAGCTTTCTTT | CASSQARGGSPEAFF | - | TRBJ1-1 | TRBV3-1/TRBV3-2 | -
TGCAGCGTTGAAGACAGGGACAGGCGGACTACTCGTAACTATGGCTACACCTTC | CSVEDRDRRTTRNYGYTF | - | TRBJ1-2 | TRBV29-1 | TRBD1
TGTGCCAGCAGTGAAGCGGGGTCCAGGGGAGAGACCCAGTACTTC | CASSEAGSRGETQYF | - | TRBJ2-5 | TRBV6-1 | -
TGTGCCAGCAGTGAAGGTCCGTACCAAGAGACCCAGTACTTC | CASSEGPYQETQYF | - | TRBJ2-5 | TRBV2 | -
TGTGCCAGCAGCTTAAGTCAGGTTGGCTACACCTTC | CASSLSQVGYTF | - | TRBJ1-2 | TRBV7-2 | -
TGTGCCAGCAGTTACACAGGGGCGCGGCGGGGCTACACCTTC | CASSYTGARRGYTF | - | TRBJ1-2 | TRBV6-5 | TRBD1
TGTGCATATGGTCCGGTTGTAACTAATGAAAAACTGTTTTTT | CAYGPVVTNEKLFF | - | TRBJ1-4 | TRBV30 | -
TGTGCCAGCAGCCCGACACCCAATGAAAAACTGTTTTTT | CASSPTPNEKLFF | - | TRBJ1-4 | TRBV9 | -
TGTGCCAGCAGCTTGGACGGGGTCGCGGAAAAACTGTTTTTT | CASSLDGVAEKLFF | - | TRBJ1-4 | TRBV5-4 | -
TGTGCCAGCAGCCCAGGGACTAGCGGATTCTACGAGCAGTACTTC | CASSPGTSGFYEQYF | - | TRBJ2-7 | TRBV9 | TRBD2
TGTGCCAGCAACGGATACAGGGGTGAGCCCCAGCATTTT | CASNGYRGEPQHF | - | TRBJ1-5 | TRBV6-5 | TRBD1
TGTGCCTGGAGTCGATTTGCCGGGACAGATAATCAGCCCCAGCATTTT | CAWSRFAGTDNQPQHF | once | TRBJ1-5 | TRBV30 | TRBD1
TGTGCCAGTTCCCACCTAAAGTCTGGAAACACCATATATTTT | CASSHLKSGNTIYF | - | TRBJ1-3 | TRBV19 | -
TGTGCCAGCACGCTACCGGGACAGGGTAATCAGCCCCAGCATTTT | CASTLPGQGNQPQHF | - | TRBJ1-5 | TRBV28 | TRBD1
TGCAGTGCTAGTAAGGGAGGCGATTCACCCCTCCACTTT | CSASKGGDSPLHF | - | TRBJ1-6 | TRBV20-1 | -
TGTGCCAGCAGTGAACACTTTTCGAACACTGAAGCTTTCTTT | CASSEHFSNTEAFF | - | TRBJ1-1 | TRBV2 | -
TGTGCCAGCAAAGGGACAGTGAACACTGAAGCTTTCTTT | CASKGTVNTEAFF | - | TRBJ1-1 | TRBV12-3/TRBV12-4 | TRBD1
TGTGCCAGCTCACCACGCCAGGGGGAGACCCAGTACTTC | CASSPRQGETQYF | - | TRBJ2-5 | TRBV18 | -
TGTGCCACCAGTGATTATGCGGGGGAGCAGTTCTTC | CATSDYAGEQFF | - | TRBJ2-1 | TRBV24-1 | -
TGTGCCACCAGCAGAGACAGGGTGGACACTGAAGCTTTCTTT | CATSRDRVDTEAFF | few | TRBJ1-1 | TRBV15 | -
TGTGCCAGCAGTTTAGTGCGGGGGTTGGGGGAGACCCAGTACTTC | CASSLVRGLGETQYF | - | TRBJ2-5 | TRBV28 | TRBD2
TGTGCCAGCAGGCCGGGAAGCGTAATGAACACTGAAGCTTTCTTT | CASRPGSVMNTEAFF | once | TRBJ1-1 | TRBV6-4 | -
TGTGCCAGCAGTTTACAGGTCGCCTACGAGCAGTACTTC | CASSLQVAYEQYF | - | TRBJ2-7 | TRBV27 | -
TGTGCCAGCAGCTTAGCTGTGGAGCTCCGAGGGTACGAGCAGTACTTC | CASSLAVELRGYEQYF | once | TRBJ2-7 | TRBV7-9 | -
TGTGCCAGCCTTGGCGGGACGATAGGGCCTGAAGCTTTCTTT | CASLGGTIGPEAFF | - | TRBJ1-1 | TRBV6-5 | -
TGCGCCAGCAGCCTCAAAACAGGACAAGCCAACGAGCAGTACTTC | CASSLKTGQANEQYF | - | TRBJ2-7 | TRBV5-1 | -
TGTGCCAGCAGCTTACAGCCTAACTATGGCTACACCTTC | CASSLQPNYGYTF | - | TRBJ1-2 | TRBV6-5 | -
TGCAGCGTTGAAGATCAACTAGCGGGGCGACAAGAGACCCAGTACTTC | CSVEDQLAGRQETQYF | - | TRBJ2-5 | TRBV29-1 | TRBD2
TGTGCCACCAGTGATGGCGCAGGGGATGAAAAACTGTTTTTT | CATSDGAGDEKLFF | - | TRBJ1-4 | TRBV24-1 | -
TGTGCCAGCAGCTTAGAGGGGGTTTTGAACACCATATATTTT | CASSLEGVLNTIYF | few | TRBJ1-3 | TRBV7-9 | -
TGTGCCAGCAGTTACTCGAATGGCAGGCTAAATGGCTACACCTTC | CASSYSNGRLNGYTF | - | TRBJ1-2 | TRBV6-5 | -
TGTGCCAGTAGTCATGGGACAGGGGTGAACACTGAAGCTTTCTTT | CASSHGTGVNTEAFF | - | TRBJ1-1 | TRBV19 | TRBD1
TGTGCCAGCAGCGCCGTCGGGGGGGCCGGAGATACGCAGTATTTT | CASSAVGGAGDTQYF | - | TRBJ2-3 | TRBV9 | TRBD2
TGTGCCAGCAGCGTAGGGTTAGCGGGGGGCCTTCTCCAAGAGACCCAGTACTTC | CASSVGLAGGLLQETQYF | - | TRBJ2-5 | TRBV9 | TRBD2
TGTGCCAGCAGCCGCGGCCAGGGGCGCACAGATACGCAGTATTTT | CASSRGQGRTDTQYF | - | TRBJ2-3 | TRBV7-8 | -
TGTGCCTGGAGTGGGGGACAGACACTTGGAAACACCATATATTTT | CAWSGGQTLGNTIYF | - | TRBJ1-3 | TRBV30 | TRBD1
TGTGCCAGCAGCTTACTAGGGACAGGGGGCAATCAGCCCCAGCATTTT | CASSLLGTGGNQPQHF | - | TRBJ1-5 | TRBV7-8 | TRBD1